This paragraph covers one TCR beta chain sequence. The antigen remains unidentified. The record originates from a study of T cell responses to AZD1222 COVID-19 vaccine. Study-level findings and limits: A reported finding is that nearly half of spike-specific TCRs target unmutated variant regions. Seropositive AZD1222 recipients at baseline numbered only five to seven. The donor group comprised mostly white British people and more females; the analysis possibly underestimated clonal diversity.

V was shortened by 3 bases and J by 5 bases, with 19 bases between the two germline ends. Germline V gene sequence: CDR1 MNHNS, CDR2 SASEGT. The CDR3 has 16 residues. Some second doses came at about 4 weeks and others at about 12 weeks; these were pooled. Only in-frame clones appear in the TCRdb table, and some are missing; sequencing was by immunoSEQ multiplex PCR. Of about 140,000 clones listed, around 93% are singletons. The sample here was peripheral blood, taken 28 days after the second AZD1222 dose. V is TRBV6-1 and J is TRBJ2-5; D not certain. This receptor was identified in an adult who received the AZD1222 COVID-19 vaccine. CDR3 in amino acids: CASSDSAARIRETQYF. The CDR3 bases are TGTGCCAGCAGTGATTCCGCTGCTCGGATACGGGAGACCCAGTACTTC.